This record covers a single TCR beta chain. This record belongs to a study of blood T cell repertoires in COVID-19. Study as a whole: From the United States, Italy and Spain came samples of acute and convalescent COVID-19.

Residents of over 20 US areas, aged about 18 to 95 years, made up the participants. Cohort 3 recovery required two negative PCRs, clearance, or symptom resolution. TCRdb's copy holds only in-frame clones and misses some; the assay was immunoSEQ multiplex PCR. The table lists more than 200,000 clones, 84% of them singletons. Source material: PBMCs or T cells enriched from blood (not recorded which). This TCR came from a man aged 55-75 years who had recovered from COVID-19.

This chain's CDR3 is CATSARGDTQYF. CDR3 nucleotides: TGTGCCACCAGCGCGCGGGGTGATACGCAGTATTTT. The chain carries TRBV24-1 and TRBJ2-3, with a weak D call TRBD2 (6 bases). The V gene lost 7 bases and the J gene lost 6 bases, with 10 bases spanning the gap. The CDR3 has 12 amino acids. Germline V gene lookup returns CDR1 KGHDR and CDR2 SFDVKD.